The 22 T cell receptor beta chains given below trace back to one sample, sequenced in a study of Graves' ophthalmopathy and Graves' hyperthyroidism. The authors amplified TCR beta CDR3 regions, and they did so from RNA transcripts for repertoire sequencing. The first-round RT-PCR employed HTBI primers together with the Qiagen OneStep RT-PCR kit. A multiplex PCR was then performed as the second round. One entry per CDR3 protein, called by TCRdb with MiXCR from the multiplex PCR reads. In the table there are around 1.1 million distinct CDR3 sequences, 35% to 40% of which are singletons. The sample consisted of peripheral blood or thyroid tissue (not recorded which). All receptors come from an adult man with Graves' hyperthyroidism.

This clonotype was counted a few times. The rearrangement joins TRBV6-6 to TRBJ2-2; 8 positions agree with TRBD2. Germline V gives CDR1 MNHNY, CDR2 SVGAGI (reference sequence). CDR3 length: 14 residues. V gave up 10 bases and J gave up 0 bases; unmatched junction bases: 4. CDR3 loop: CATREGANTGELFF. For the CDR3, the DNA is TGTGCCACCCGGGAGGGAGCGAACACCGGGGAGCTGTTTTTT.

A few counts support this clonotype. The chain recombines TRBV7-9 with TRBJ2-7; maybe TRBD1 (5 bases). Trimming took off 4 bases at V and 3 bases at J, with 19 bases between the two ends. CDR1 and CDR2 from the germline V gene are SEHNR and FQNEAQ (reference sequence). CDR3 length: 16 residues. The DNA of the CDR3 is TGTGCCAGCAGCTCCGGGCCGACAGCAAGAAACTACGAGCAGTACTTC. This gives the protein CASSSGPTARNYEQYF. Full variable domain (remainder filled in from reference TRBV7-9 and TRBJ2-7): DTGVSQNPRHKITKRGQNVTFRCDPISEHNRLYWYRQTLGQGPEFLTYFQNEAQLEKSRLLSDRFSAERPKGSFSTLEIQRTEQGDSAMYLCASSSGPTARNYEQYFGPGTRLTVT.

Worth noting for this clonotype: The germline gene is not matched at one end of the junction; a read error may be the cause. The chain's CDR3 is CASSRTSSYEQCF. The CDR3 region has the DNA TGTGCCAGCAGCCGGACCAGCTCCTACGAGCAGTGCTTC. This chain joins TRBV6-5 and TRBJ2-7; the D is unclear. The CDR3 length is 13 residues. CDR1 is MNHEY, CDR2 SVGAGI, per germline.

In its sample, this clonotype was seen many times. The chain employs TRBV29-1 and TRBJ2-5, with 7 bases identical to TRBD2. CDR1 is SQVTM and CDR2 is ANQGSEA in the germline V gene. Germline trimming cut 4 bases from V and 1 base from J; bases unmatched to any gene: 3. This CDR3 is 13 amino acids long. CDR3: CSVGEGGQETQYF. The CDR3 DNA is TGCAGCGTTGGGGAGGGAGGCCAAGAGACCCAGTACTTC.

This clonotype was counted at least ten times. This chain connects TRBV20-1 to TRBJ2-7; TRBD1 matches at 11 bases. There are 14 residues in the CDR3. The junction had 5 bases not matched to a gene; V was cut back by 6 bases and J by 1 base. The germline gives CDR1 DFQATT, CDR2 SNEGSKA (reference sequence). In DNA form, the CDR3 reads TGCAGTGCAGGACAGGGGGCTTTATCCTACGAGCAGTACTTC. Protein: CSAGQGALSYEQYF.

This clonotype has ten or more counts. The chain uses TRBV2 and TRBJ2-5; a possible D gene is TRBD2 (6 bases). Germline assignment: CDR1 SNHLY and CDR2 FYNNEI. The CDR3 runs 14 residues. Trimming removed 5 bases at V and 5 bases at J, with 15 bases between. Here the CDR3 reads CASSQTGVRETQYF. The CDR3 nucleotides read TGTGCCAGCAGTCAAACGGGAGTTCGGGAGACCCAGTACTTC.

In its sample, this clonotype was seen many times. The chain links TRBV29-1 to TRBJ1-5; 8 nucleotides line up with TRBD1. The CDR3 loop spans 14 amino acids. Germline trimming cut 6 bases from V and 13 bases from J; bases unmatched to any gene: 17. Looked up from germline, CDR1 is SQVTM and CDR2 is ANQGSEA. DNA for the CDR3: TGCAGCGTAGCGGACAGGGAACAGTCATTCGGACAGCATTTT. Translating gives CSVADREQSFGQHF.

This clonotype was seen only a few times. The V call is TRBV3-2, the J call TRBJ1-1. TRBV3-2 is a known pseudogene. This CDR3 has 15 residues. The CDR3 region has the DNA TGTGCCAGCAGCCAAGATCGTATCGGGGGAATAGTAGCTTTCTTT. This sequence encodes CASSQDRIGGIVAFF.

This clonotype was picked up many times. The chain links TRBV7-8 to TRBJ2-7; D is ambiguous. The germline V gene has CDR1 SGHVS and CDR2 FQNEAQ. The V gene lost 1 base and the J gene lost 7 bases, with 17 bases spanning the gap. This CDR3 contains 15 residues. The CDR3 DNA reads as TGTGCCAGCAGCTTAGGACCAGTCCAAAGTTTAGAGCAGTACTTC. Amino acid sequence: CASSLGPVQSLEQYF.

A few counts support this clonotype. The V call is TRBV19, the J call TRBJ2-7, with D perhaps matching TRBD1 or TRBD2 (5 bases each). Germline V CDR1 and CDR2: LNHDA, SQIVND (reference sequence). The V end lost 7 bases, the J end lost 5 bases, and 21 bases lay between the germline ends. The CDR3 is 15 amino acids. The DNA for the CDR3 is TGTGCCAGTAAGGGGTCGGAACTAGAAGGCGACGAGCAGTACTTC. Translated: CASKGSELEGDEQYF.

This clonotype came up a few times. A single base separates this from a much larger clone, so it may be a read error. The CDR3 bases are TGCAGTGCTTACCGGGAACCGAATTCACCCCTCCACTTT. This codes for CSAYREPNSPLHF. This chain connects TRBV20-1 to TRBJ1-6; D uncertain. The CDR3 covers 13 residues. The V gene's germline CDR1 is DFQATT and CDR2 SNEGSKA (reference sequence). The V end lost 5 bases, the J end lost 7 bases, and 12 bases lay between the germline ends.

This clonotype was picked up a small number of times. CDR3 sequence: CASSLKLAPEDYEQYF. CDR3 DNA: TGCGCCAGCAGCCTGAAGCTAGCGCCAGAGGACTACGAGCAGTACTTC. This rearrangement joins TRBV4-1 to TRBJ2-7; a possible D gene is TRBD2 (6 bases). V was cut by 4 bases and J by 3 bases, with 19 bases left in between. CDR1 is MGHRA and CDR2 is YSYEKL in the germline V gene. The CDR3 loop spans 16 amino acids.

This chain joins TRBV24-1 and TRBJ1-6, with a weak D call TRBD1 (6 bases). Trimming removed 4 bases at V and 0 bases at J, with 9 bases between. The CDR3 length is 16 residues. The V gene's germline CDR1 is KGHDR and CDR2 SFDVKD. The CDR3 coding sequence is TGTGCCACCAGTGACGGACAGATCTCCTATAATTCACCCCTCCACTTT. Translation gives CATSDGQISYNSPLHF.

This clonotype has a handful of counts. V usage is TRBV28 and J usage is TRBJ1-5; no clear D gene. Germline CDR1 MDHEN, CDR2 SYDVKM. The V and J ends lost 7 bases and 14 bases respectively, with 15 bases between them. This CDR3 contains 11 residues. The CDR3 is CASTSLLGKHF. CDR3 in DNA: TGTGCCAGCACCTCACTTTTAGGGAAGCATTTT. The complete variable domain, with remaining parts taken from reference TRBV28 and TRBJ1-5, reads DVKVTQSSRYLVKRTGEKVFLECVQDMDHENMFWYRQDPGLGLRLIYFSYDVKMKEKGDIPEGYSVSREKKERFSLILESASTNQTSMYLCASTSLLGKHFGDGTRLSIL.

The rearrangement links TRBV7-9 to TRBJ2-5; 7 positions agree with TRBD1. The CDR3 length is 12 residues. V lost 6 bases, J lost 7 bases, and 5 bases stayed unmatched. Germline CDR1 reads SEHNR; CDR2 reads FQNEAQ (reference sequence). The CDR3 loop is CASSTGARTQYF. The CDR3 DNA reads TGTGCCAGCAGTACAGGGGCCAGGACCCAGTACTTC.

In DNA form, the CDR3 reads TGTGCCAGCAGCTTAGATCCGGACAGGGGGCAAGAGACCCAGTACTTC. It translates to CASSLDPDRGQETQYF. V is TRBV7-2 and J is TRBJ2-5; 10 bases are shared with TRBD1. Germline V lookup: CDR1 SGHTA, CDR2 FQGNSA. V shed 1 base and J 2 bases; nucleotides not matched to a gene: 4. This CDR3 has 16 residues.

This clonotype came up once. The rearrangement uses TRBV20-1 and TRBJ2-7; D not resolved. From germline, CDR1 is DFQATT and CDR2 SNEGSKA (reference sequence). This CDR3 has 12 residues. Trimming stripped 5 bases from V and 2 bases from J, with 10 bases between. The CDR3: CSAVLGTYEQYF. The CDR3 DNA reads as TGCAGTGCTGTTTTGGGAACCTACGAGCAGTACTTC.

The chain has TRBV9 and TRBJ2-6; 10 bases align to TRBD1. Germline V gives CDR1 SGDLS, CDR2 YYNGEE. J gave up 1 base and V 0 bases, and 7 bases lay outside the gene matches. The CDR3 is 19 amino acids. In nucleotides, the CDR3 is TGTGCCAGCAGCGTAGCCCCGGGACAGGGGCTTTCTGGGGCCAACGTCCTGACTTTC. The encoded protein is CASSVAPGQGLSGANVLTF. The variable domain in full, completed from reference TRBV9 and TRBJ2-6, reads DSGVTQTPKHLITATGQRVTLRCSPRSGDLSVYWYQQSLDQGLQFLIQYYNGEERAKGNILERFSAQQFPDLHSELNLSSLELGDSALYFCASSVAPGQGLSGANVLTFGAGSRLTVL.

V and J are TRBV6-5 and TRBJ2-7; 8 bases line up with TRBD1. Germline CDR1 reads MNHEY; CDR2 reads SVGAGI. The CDR3 has 14 amino acids. J gave up 4 bases and V 6 bases, and 8 bases lay outside the gene matches. This CDR3 reads CASSEGQAVYEQYF. CDR3 DNA: TGTGCCAGCAGCGAGGGACAGGCTGTGTACGAGCAGTACTTC.

This chain connects TRBV5-4 to TRBJ1-2; 7 nucleotides agree with TRBD1. Germline CDR1 is SGHNT and CDR2 is YYREEE (reference sequence). The CDR3 has 15 amino acids. The trim removed 3 bases at V and 3 bases at J, leaving 8 bases unmatched. CDR3 in DNA: TGTGCCAGCAGCTGGGACAGCGACGGTGACTATGGCTACACCTTC. This translates into CASSWDSDGDYGYTF.

This clonotype was found a few times. The gene calls are TRBV2 and TRBJ2-5; no clear D gene. The CDR3 runs to 11 residues. V was shortened by 4 bases and J by 9 bases, with 9 bases between the two germline ends. The germline V gene encodes CDR1 SNHLY and CDR2 FYNNEI. The CDR3 DNA is TGTGCCAGCAGTGCCCTTGGGGCCCAGTACTTC. Protein: CASSALGAQYF. Combining the CDR3 with reference TRBV2 and TRBJ2-5 gives the whole variable domain EPEVTQTPSHQVTQMGQEVILRCVPISNHLYFYWYRQILGQKVEFLVSFYNNEISEKSEIFDDQFSVERPDGSNFTLKIRSTKLEDSAMYFCASSALGAQYFGPGTRLLVL.

Notes on this clonotype: This could be a read error, since a much larger clone is one nucleotide away. V is TRBV12-3 or TRBV12-4 and J is TRBJ2-5; D is unresolved. The CDR3 has 13 amino acids. CDR3 coding DNA: TGTGCCAGCAGACCTGATGGGCGAGAGACCCAGCACTTC. Amino acid sequence: CASRPDGRETQHF.